This T cell receptor beta chain comes out of a study of circulating tumor DNA in untreated peripheral T-cell lymphoma. TCRdb's table, derived via immunoSEQ multiplex PCR, lists solely in-frame clones and lacks some. This table has fewer than 200 clones, over 65% appearing once. The specimen sequenced was cell-free DNA from blood serum. The source is a human donor with peripheral T-cell lymphoma.

This chain joins TRBV29-1 and TRBJ2-2; D is unclear. The V end lost 3 bases, the J end lost 1 base, and 3 bases lay between the germline ends. Per germline, CDR1 SQVTM and CDR2 ANQGSEA. The CDR3 consists of 12 residues. The CDR3 reads CSVDGNTGELFF. The DNA of the CDR3 is TGCAGCGTTGACGGGAACACCGGGGAGCTGTTTTTT.